Shown below are 24 T cell receptor beta chains from a single sample sequenced in a study of CD8 T cells in Susac syndrome. With random hexamers, roughly 0.45 to 1 ug RNA was reverse transcribed. TCRdb reanalysed the immunoSEQ multiplex PCR reads using MiXCR and keeps one entry per CDR3 protein. This sample has about 180,000 distinct CDR3 sequences, with around 95% found just once. The material sequenced was CD4+ T cells from PBMCs. These receptors were collected from a human donor with multiple sclerosis.

The CDR3 region has the DNA TGTGCCAGCAGCCCCGGGCCGTCCGCCGGAACAGATACGCAGTATTTT. This codes for CASSPGPSAGTDTQYF. This rearrangement joins TRBV7-8 to TRBJ2-3; D uncertain. Germline V gene lookup returns CDR1 SGHVS and CDR2 FQNEAQ. This CDR3 is built from 16 residues. V gave up 5 bases and J gave up 3 bases, with 18 bases separating them.

The chain couples TRBV6-1 to TRBJ1-1, with TRBD1 as a possible D gene (5 bases). Trimming took off 11 bases at V and 0 bases at J, with 7 bases between the two ends. The CDR3 is made up of 11 amino acids. Germline loops: CDR1 MNHNS, CDR2 SASEGT. This chain's CDR3 is CAARVNTEAFF. CDR3 coding DNA: TGTGCCGCCAGGGTGAACACTGAAGCTTTCTTT.

V and J are TRBV3-1 and TRBJ2-2; D tentatively fits TRBD1 or TRBD2 (5 bases each). The CDR3 length is 16 residues. Trimming left V 4 bases short and J 3 bases short, with 15 bases between. CDR1 is LGHDT and CDR2 is YNNKEL in the germline V gene (reference sequence). CDR3: CASSRYQGVDTGELFF. CDR3 DNA sequence: TGTGCCAGCAGCCGGTACCAGGGAGTCGACACCGGGGAGCTGTTTTTT.

Here the CDR3 reads CASSLSPRARGTEAFF. DNA for the CDR3: TGTGCCAGCAGCCTCTCGCCCCGGGCCAGGGGCACTGAAGCTTTCTTT. The genes are TRBV7-8 and TRBJ1-1; tentatively, D is TRBD1 (6 bases). Germline V gives CDR1 SGHVS, CDR2 FQNEAQ. With 5 bases removed from V and 4 bases from J, the gap between germline ends came to 20 bases. The CDR3 covers 16 residues.

V usage is TRBV12-3 or TRBV12-4 and J usage is TRBJ2-1; TRBD1 might be the D (5 bases). Trimming cost V 0 bases and J 2 bases, with 11 bases left between them. The CDR3 consists of 16 residues. CDR3 sequence: CASSLALRQPYNEQFF. The CDR3 DNA reads TGTGCCAGCAGTTTAGCGCTTAGACAGCCCTACAATGAGCAGTTCTTC.

The J gene is TRBJ1-2, the V gene TRBV29-1; TRBD1 is a possible D gene (6 bases). CDR1 is SQVTM, CDR2 ANQGSEA, per germline. The CDR3 covers 13 residues. Trimming took 7 bases from V and 2 from J, leaving 14 bases between them. The DNA for the CDR3 is TGCAGCGGTTGGGGGGGCGAGAACTATGGCTACACCTTC. It yields the protein CSGWGGENYGYTF. The full variable domain, with the rest looked up from reference TRBV29-1 and TRBJ1-2, is SAVISQKPSRDICQRGTSLTIQCQVDSQVTMMFWYRQQPGQSLTLIATANQGSEATYESGFVIDKFPISRPNLTFSTLTVSNMSPEDSSIYLCSGWGGENYGYTFGSGTRLTVV.

The V gene is TRBV18, the J gene TRBJ1-1; D gene unclear. The germline gives CDR1 KGHSH, CDR2 LQKENI. The CDR3 spans 14 residues. Trimming stripped 1 base from V and 3 bases from J, with 9 bases between. This CDR3 reads CASSPLPLDTEAFF. CDR3 nucleotides: TGTGCCAGCTCACCACTTCCCCTGGACACTGAAGCTTTCTTT.

V usage is TRBV30 and J usage is TRBJ1-5, with TRBD1 matching 7 bases. CDR3 size: 15 residues. The J segment lost 4 bases and the V segment lost 3 bases, leaving 9 bases of the junction unmatched. CDR1 is GTSNPN, CDR2 SVGIG, per germline (reference sequence). CDR3 residues: CAWSQRQGRNQPQHF. The CDR3 DNA is TGTGCCTGGAGCCAACGACAGGGAAGGAATCAGCCCCAGCATTTT.

The chain links TRBV29-1 to TRBJ2-1; D is perhaps TRBD1 (6 bases). With 4 bases removed from V and 5 bases from J, the gap between germline ends came to 15 bases. Germline CDR1 reads SQVTM; CDR2 reads ANQGSEA. The CDR3 loop spans 14 amino acids. The CDR3 DNA follows: TGCAGCGTTGGAAACAGGGACCATAACAATGAGCAGTTCTTC. Its protein is CSVGNRDHNNEQFF.

The chain couples TRBV20-1 to TRBJ2-3, with D unresolved. The V gene lost 6 bases and the J gene lost 2 bases, with 12 bases spanning the gap. Germline assignment: CDR1 DFQATT and CDR2 SNEGSKA (reference sequence). The CDR3 sequence is 13 residues long. The chain's CDR3 is CSALQGYTDTQYF. The CDR3 bases are TGCAGTGCCTTACAAGGGTACACAGATACGCAGTATTTT.

V gene TRBV5-1 combines with J gene TRBJ2-7; D is possibly TRBD1 or TRBD2 (6 bases each). V was trimmed by 4 bases and J by 2 bases, leaving 19 bases between them. The CDR3 is 16 amino acids. Germline CDR1 reads SGHRS; CDR2 reads YFSETQ. The CDR3 DNA reads as TGCGCCAGCAGCCCGGTTTCGTGGGGGGCACCCTACGAGCAGTACTTC. The encoded protein is CASSPVSWGAPYEQYF.

The V gene is TRBV7-8, the J gene TRBJ2-7; a weak D match, TRBD1 (5 bases). This CDR3 is 14 amino acids long. The V end was cut by 0 bases, the J end by 7 bases, with 13 bases between. CDR1 SGHVS and CDR2 FQNEAQ come from the germline V gene. CDR3 nucleotides: TGTGCCAGCAGCTTAGCGGGTCTCTCAGGGGAGCAGTACTTC. Its protein is CASSLAGLSGEQYF.

The CDR3 spells CAWSVGSPYSGNTIYF. The DNA of the CDR3 is TGTGCCTGGAGTGTTGGCAGCCCATACTCTGGAAACACCATATATTTT. The chain has TRBV30 and TRBJ1-3; D remains unclear. The germline V gene has CDR1 GTSNPN and CDR2 SVGIG (reference sequence). The V and J ends lost 0 bases and 0 bases respectively, with 12 bases between them. This CDR3 comprises 16 residues. Filled out from reference TRBV30 and TRBJ1-3, the complete variable domain reads SQTIHQWPATLVQPVGSPLSLECTVEGTSNPNLYWYRQAAGRGLQLLFYSVGIGQISSEVPQNLSASRPQDRQFILSSKKLLLSDSGFYLCAWSVGSPYSGNTIYFGEGSWLTVV.

The J gene is TRBJ2-3, the V gene TRBV14; possible D gene TRBD2, 5 bases. Germline V lookup: CDR1 SGHDN, CDR2 FVKESK. There are 15 residues in the CDR3. Trimming shortened V by 0 bases and J by 1 base, and 8 bases separated the two germline ends. CDR3 sequence: CASSQDFGGTDTQYF. CDR3 DNA sequence: TGTGCCAGCAGCCAAGATTTCGGGGGCACAGATACGCAGTATTTT.

The rearrangement uses TRBV18 and TRBJ2-7; 7 bases fit TRBD1. The germline gives CDR1 KGHSH, CDR2 LQKENI. The CDR3 is made up of 15 amino acids. V shed 3 bases, J shed 7 bases, and the junction held 12 bases outside the gene matches. The CDR3 coding sequence is TGTGCCAGCTCACCCCGCCTCCAGGGGGAGTGGGAGCAGTACTTC. Protein product: CASSPRLQGEWEQYF.

This clonotype is a singleton in its sample. The chain employs TRBV5-6 and TRBJ2-3; D gene unclear. The CDR3 is made up of 15 amino acids. Germline V gene sequence: CDR1 SGHDT, CDR2 YYEEEE. The V end was cut by 2 bases, the J end by 4 bases, with 14 bases between. CDR3 sequence: CASSLGPGFADTQYF. The CDR3 DNA sequence: TGTGCCAGCAGCTTAGGTCCCGGTTTTGCAGATACGCAGTATTTT.

The chain uses TRBV5-4 and TRBJ2-7; possibly TRBD1 for D (7 bases). From germline, CDR1 is SGHNT and CDR2 YYREEE (reference sequence). The CDR3 length is 15 residues. With 4 bases removed from V and 6 bases from J, the gap between germline ends came to 20 bases. For the CDR3, the DNA is TGTGCCAGCAGCGCTCAGGGGGGATCAGGGATCGAGCAGTACTTC. It translates to CASSAQGGSGIEQYF.

This chain connects TRBV12-3 or TRBV12-4 to TRBJ1-6; a weak D match, TRBD1 (5 bases). V lost 7 bases, J lost 8 bases, and 18 bases lay in between. This CDR3 spans 15 amino acids. The CDR3 here is CASTTGGGGYSPLHF. DNA of the CDR3: TGTGCCAGCACGACCGGGGGTGGGGGTTATTCACCCCTCCACTTT.

This chain uses TRBV14 with TRBJ2-3; D unclear. V was pared by 6 bases and J by 4 bases, with 8 bases between. There are 12 residues in the CDR3. Germline V CDR1 and CDR2: SGHDN, FVKESK. The CDR3 region is CASRVNSDTQYF. The CDR3 DNA is TGTGCCAGCAGGGTCAATTCAGATACGCAGTATTTT. Complete variable domain (other parts from reference TRBV14 and TRBJ2-3): EAGVTQFPSHSVIEKGQTVTLRCDPISGHDNLYWYRRVMGKEIKFLLHFVKESKQDESGMPNNRFLAERTGGTYSTLKVQPAELEDSGVYFCASRVNSDTQYFGPGTRLTVL.

This sequence joins TRBV20-1 and TRBJ2-1, with D tentatively TRBD2 (5 bases). Deletions cut 6 bases from V and 8 bases from J, with 20 bases between. CDR1 is DFQATT, CDR2 SNEGSKA, per germline (reference sequence). The length of the CDR3 is 14 residues. The CDR3 is CSASSGTLADEQFF. The CDR3 DNA sequence: TGCAGTGCGAGCTCAGGAACTCTAGCCGATGAGCAGTTCTTC.

This chain links TRBV12-3 or TRBV12-4 with TRBJ2-3; tentatively, D is TRBD1 or TRBD2 (6 bases each). The CDR3 contains 16 residues. V was pared by 6 bases and J by 7 bases, with 23 bases between. This CDR3 reads CASSRHGGHLSYTQYF. The CDR3 region has the DNA TGTGCCAGCAGCCGACACGGGGGCCACCTCTCGTATACGCAGTATTTT.

J is TRBJ1-2 and V is TRBV6-5, with 7 bases aligning to TRBD1. Trimming took 0 bases from V and 8 from J; bases not matched to a gene: 6. The CDR3 is 14 residues long. Looked up from germline, CDR1 is MNHEY and CDR2 is SVGAGI. The CDR3 spells CASSYSVWTGGYTF. The CDR3 region has the DNA TGTGCCAGCAGTTACTCGGTTTGGACAGGAGGCTACACCTTC.

The gene calls are TRBV29-1 and TRBJ2-5, with D possibly being TRBD1 or TRBD2 (5 bases each). Germline CDR1 is SQVTM and CDR2 is ANQGSEA. The CDR3 contains 15 residues. The germline V and J ends were trimmed by 0 bases and 4 bases, with 15 bases remaining between them. CDR3 bases: TGCAGCGTTGAAGAGGTGGGAGCAGGGCGAGAGACCCAGTACTTC. Translating gives CSVEEVGAGRETQYF.

The chain employs TRBV3-1 and TRBJ2-5; D might be TRBD2 (6 bases). The germline CDR1 and CDR2 sequences are LGHDT and YNNKEL (reference sequence). Trimming cost V 0 bases and J 8 bases, with 16 bases left between them. The CDR3 is 15 residues long. CDR3 sequence: CASSQEAGLQGTQYF. As DNA, the CDR3 is TGTGCCAGCAGCCAAGAAGCGGGTCTTCAAGGCACCCAGTACTTC.